These T cell receptor beta chains were read from a single sample in a study of beta chain features in type 1 diabetes. Clones were read by immunoSEQ multiplex PCR, and TCRdb kept only the in-frame ones, dropping some. The sample has almost 350,000 clones; around 9.3% are singletons. The sample comprised central memory CD4+ T cells from blood. These receptors were taken from a young man with type 1 diabetes. CDR3s include the opening cysteine and the closing phenylalanine or tryptophan. A D gene is named only where the DNA matches it firmly. Size is stated for part of the rows, as once, few or many counts, or as a class when the clone is expanded.

J: TRBJ2-1; V: TRBV5-1; D: NA; size: NA; DNA: TGCGCCAGCAGCTTGGAATTCTACTCAAACAATGAGCAGTTCTTC; CDR3: CASSLEFYSNNEQFF
J: TRBJ1-2; V: TRBV5-6; D: TRBD1; size: NA; DNA: TGTGCCAGCAGCTGGACAGGGAAGGATGGCTACACCTTC; CDR3: CASSWTGKDGYTF
J: TRBJ2-2; V: TRBV7-2; D: TRBD1; size: many; DNA: TGTGCCAGCAGCTTAGAACAGGGGATGGAGCTGTTTTTT; CDR3: CASSLEQGMELFF
J: TRBJ2-2; V: TRBV4-1; D: NA; size: few; DNA: TGCGCCAGCAGCCAATCCGGGACCACCGGGGAGCTGTTTTTT; CDR3: CASSQSGTTGELFF
J: TRBJ1-2; V: TRBV28; D: NA; size: few; DNA: TGTGCCAGCAGCCTAGGACAGACCCTCTATGGCTACACCTTC; CDR3: CASSLGQTLYGYTF
J: TRBJ2-3; V: TRBV5-8; D: NA; size: few; DNA: TGTGCCAGCAGCCTCGGGACCGGCACAGATACGCAGTATTTT; CDR3: CASSLGTGTDTQYF
J: TRBJ2-7; V: TRBV29-1; D: NA; size: NA; DNA: TGCAGCGTTGAAGTTCCCGGGTCGTCCTACGAGCAGTACTTC; CDR3: CSVEVPGSSYEQYF
J: TRBJ2-3; V: TRBV19; D: NA; size: few; DNA: TGTGCCAGTAGCCCGGACGGTACAGATACGCAGTATTTT; CDR3: CASSPDGTDTQYF
J: TRBJ1-2; V: TRBV7-2; D: NA; size: few; DNA: TGTGCCAGCAGCTTAAATCAGGGAGACGATGGCTACACCTTC; CDR3: CASSLNQGDDGYTF
J: TRBJ2-7; V: TRBV6-5; D: NA; size: few; DNA: TGTGCCAGCAGTCTAACAGTAGACTACGAGCAGTACTTC; CDR3: CASSLTVDYEQYF
J: TRBJ2-1; V: TRBV10-3; D: TRBD2; size: NA; DNA: TGTGCCATCAGTGTGGGGGGGTCCTACAATGAGCAGTTCTTC; CDR3: CAISVGGSYNEQFF
J: TRBJ1-3; V: TRBV7-9; D: NA; size: few; DNA: TGTGCCAGCAGCCAAATTGGAAACACCATATATTTT; CDR3: CASSQIGNTIYF
J: TRBJ2-3; V: TRBV5-1; D: TRBD2; size: NA; DNA: TGCGCCAGCAGCACGGGACTAGCGGGGTATGCTACAGATACGCAGTATTTT; CDR3: CASSTGLAGYATDTQYF
J: TRBJ2-1; V: TRBV7-2; D: NA; size: few; DNA: TGTGCCAGCAGCTTTGGTCAGGGCCAGTTCTTC; CDR3: CASSFGQGQFF
J: TRBJ2-3; V: TRBV5-1; D: TRBD1; size: few; DNA: TGCGCCAGCAGCGCATCCGGGACAGGGACCTCGAACGTGGATACGCAGTATTTT; CDR3: CASSASGTGTSNVDTQYF
J: TRBJ1-2; V: TRBV7-8; D: TRBD1; size: NA; DNA: TGTGCCAGCAGCTGGGGGGACAGGTCGGACGGCTACACCTTC; CDR3: CASSWGDRSDGYTF
J: TRBJ1-2; V: TRBV5-1; D: TRBD1; size: NA; DNA: TGCGCCAGCAGCGGCCGGGACAGGTCCATTTTGGCCTTC; CDR3: CASSGRDRSILAF
J: TRBJ1-3; V: TRBV6-5; D: NA; size: NA; DNA: TGTGCCAGCAGGGATACGGGAAACACCATATATTTT; CDR3: CASRDTGNTIYF
J: TRBJ2-5; V: TRBV5-1; D: NA; size: few; DNA: TGCGCCAGCAGCTTGAATACGGGAAAGCAAGAGACCCAGTACTTC; CDR3: CASSLNTGKQETQYF
J: TRBJ1-6; V: TRBV5-1; D: NA; size: few; DNA: TGCGCCAGCAGCTTTCCAGGTTTGGGTTCACCCCTCCACTTT; CDR3: CASSFPGLGSPLHF
J: TRBJ2-5; V: TRBV7-6; D: NA; size: few; DNA: TGTGCCAGCAGCTCGGGACCTAGCCGGGAGACCCAGTACTTC; CDR3: CASSSGPSRETQYF
J: TRBJ2-7; V: TRBV6-6; D: NA; size: few; DNA: TGTGCCAGCAGTTACTCGACTAGAAACTACGAGCAGTACTTC; CDR3: CASSYSTRNYEQYF
J: TRBJ2-2; V: TRBV29-1; D: TRBD1; size: few; DNA: TGCAGCGTCTGGGGGGTGACAGGGGTTGACGGGGAGCTGTTTTTT; CDR3: CSVWGVTGVDGELFF
J: TRBJ2-7; V: TRBV27; D: TRBD2; size: few; DNA: TGTGCCAGCAGCTCCGGGGGGTGGCCCTACGAGCAGTACTTC; CDR3: CASSSGGWPYEQYF
J: TRBJ1-6; V: TRBV5-1; D: NA; size: few; DNA: TGCGCCAGCAGCTTGTATGCGGGGGACGATTCACCCCTCCACTTT; CDR3: CASSLYAGDDSPLHF
J: TRBJ2-5; V: TRBV11-2; D: TRBD1; size: few; DNA: TGTGCCAGCAGCTTCGGACAGGGACAAGAGACCCAGTACTTC; CDR3: CASSFGQGQETQYF
J: TRBJ2-7; V: TRBV28; D: NA; size: NA; DNA: TGTGCCAGCAGTTTGCCCGGCTTAGTCTACGAGCAGTACTTC; CDR3: CASSLPGLVYEQYF
J: TRBJ2-7; V: TRBV6-1; D: TRBD1; size: NA; DNA: TGTGCCAGCAGTCCTAGACAGGGGGCCTACGAGCAGTACTTC; CDR3: CASSPRQGAYEQYF
J: TRBJ1-1; V: TRBV7-9; D: NA; size: NA; DNA: TGTGCCAGCAGCTCTGGCGGCACTGAAGCTTTCTTT; CDR3: CASSSGGTEAFF
J: TRBJ1-4; V: TRBV18; D: NA; size: few; DNA: TGTGCCAGCTCACCAACGGGGTTAGGTGAAAAACTGTTTTTT; CDR3: CASSPTGLGEKLFF
J: TRBJ2-5; V: TRBV4-3; D: TRBD1; size: few; DNA: TGCGCCAGCAGCCCCGAGGGAAAGACAGGGACGGAGACCCAGTACTTC; CDR3: CASSPEGKTGTETQYF